This T cell receptor beta chain is drawn from a study of B cell selection in AIRE deficiency. CD4+CD127+ cells were sorted as the conventional CD4 T cells. Unrelated healthy donors provided the controls. Of note for this clone: Its antigen is not known.

Study-wide results and caveats: Around 33% of healthy-shared Treg sequences were found among patient Tconv cells. Shared Treg sequences were biased toward short CDR3s with few non-templated nucleotide insertions. Healthy donors alone shared under 35% of around 3,700 Treg sequences; patients alone less than 9.5%.

The protocol was immunoSEQ multiplex PCR, while the TCRdb copy is restricted to in-frame clones and leaves out a portion. The profile covers 20,000 to 30,000 clones, with approximately 96% appearing a single time and under 0.2% taken by the ten largest. Germline V gene lookup returns CDR1 SGHRS and CDR2 YFSETQ. This CDR3 is built from 18 residues. The V end was cut by 0 bases, the J end by 0 bases, with 13 bases between. The specimen sequenced was CD4+CD127+ conventional T cells sorted from PBMCs. The clonotype originates from a human donor in good health. The chain carries TRBV5-1 and TRBJ2-6; TRBD1 might be the D (6 bases). CDR3 region: CASSLDGQIFSGANVLTF. CDR3 bases: TGCGCCAGCAGCTTGGATGGACAGATCTTCTCTGGGGCCAACGTCCTGACTTTC.